These 11 T cell receptor beta chains came from one sample sequenced in a study of TIL therapy for anti-PD-1-resistant metastatic lung cancer. Time point described: pre-treatment sample, taken before nivolumab and TIL therapy. The immunoSEQ assay was v3. The protocol was immunoSEQ multiplex PCR, while the TCRdb copy is restricted to in-frame clones and leaves out a portion. The table lists approximately 60,000 clones, less than 85% of them singletons. This material consisted of blood, taken at baseline. Receptors originate from a person aged 25 to 80 with non-small cell lung cancer.

The V call is TRBV19, the J call TRBJ2-1, with TRBD1 identical over 7 bases. The CDR3 has 15 residues. The V segment lost 5 bases and the J segment 6 bases; nucleotides outside the gene matches: 10. The germline V gene encodes CDR1 LNHDA and CDR2 SQIVND (reference sequence). The CDR3 bases are TGTGCCAGTAGTCGCACAGGGGATCCGGGCAATGAGCAGTTCTTC. Its protein is CASSRTGDPGNEQFF.

V is TRBV29-1 and J is TRBJ2-7; 10 bases align to TRBD1. Germline loops: CDR1 SQVTM, CDR2 ANQGSEA. CDR3 length: 13 amino acids. The J segment lost 4 bases and the V segment lost 7 bases, leaving 7 bases of the junction unmatched. The CDR3 nucleotides read TGCAGCGGAACGGACAGGGGGTCTTACGAGCAGTACTTC. It translates to CSGTDRGSYEQYF.

The chain has TRBV30 and TRBJ2-5; the D call may be TRBD1 or TRBD2 (6 bases each). This CDR3 contains 15 residues. From germline, CDR1 is GTSNPN and CDR2 SVGIG (reference sequence). V was pared by 4 bases and J by 5 bases, with 20 bases between. The CDR3 spells CAWMRGEVQAETQYF. In nucleotides, the CDR3 is TGTGCCTGGATGAGGGGGGAAGTACAAGCGGAGACCCAGTACTTC.

The chain links TRBV7-9 to TRBJ2-2, with 8 bases matching TRBD2. V lost 4 bases to trimming and J lost 7 bases; unmatched junction nucleotides: 17. The CDR3 loop spans 18 amino acids. Germline assignment: CDR1 SEHNR and CDR2 FQNEAQ (reference sequence). DNA of the CDR3: TGTGCCAGCAGCTCTAGGTCTAGCGGGTTATCTGATGTCGGGGAGCTGTTTTTT. Its protein is CASSSRSSGLSDVGELFF.

V usage is TRBV7-6 and J usage is TRBJ1-2; no clear D gene. Per germline, CDR1 SGHVS and CDR2 FNYEAQ. The CDR3 has 16 amino acids. V was trimmed by 3 bases and J by 4 bases, leaving 18 bases between them. CDR3 in amino acids: CASSLSNVGGSYGYTF. CDR3 DNA: TGTGCCAGCAGCTTGTCCAACGTAGGAGGAAGCTATGGCTACACCTTC.

The rearrangement uses TRBV2 and TRBJ2-7, with TRBD1 identical over 9 bases. The CDR3 runs 13 residues. With V trimmed by 8 bases and J by 5 bases, 7 bases remained unmatched. Per the germline V gene, CDR1 is SNHLY and CDR2 is FYNNEI. CDR3 sequence: CASGRDRVNEQYF. The DNA for the CDR3 is TGTGCCAGCGGACGGGACAGGGTTAACGAGCAGTACTTC.

This clone has a handful of counts. The V call is TRBV29-1, the J call TRBJ1-2; no reliable D call. Germline V gene data show CDR1 as SQVTM and CDR2 as ANQGSEA. The CDR3 runs to 13 residues. Trimming removed 4 bases at V and 2 bases at J, with 11 bases between. Written as DNA, the CDR3 is TGCAGCGTTGGGACTGACGGGAACTATGGCTACACCTTC. This codes for CSVGTDGNYGYTF.

The chain recombines TRBV7-3 with TRBJ2-5; the match to TRBD1 covers 7 bases. Germline CDR1 reads SGHTA; CDR2 reads FQGTGA. CDR3 length: 13 amino acids. With V trimmed by 5 bases and J by 3 bases, 3 bases remained unmatched. CDR3 in DNA: TGTGCCAGCAGCCCCGGGACAGAAGAGACCCAGTACTTC. It is translated as CASSPGTEETQYF.

The V call is TRBV6-1, the J call TRBJ1-4; 9 bases are a match to TRBD1. The V gene's germline CDR1 is MNHNS and CDR2 SASEGT. This CDR3 region has 19 residues. V shed 1 base, J shed 0 bases, and the junction held 9 bases outside the gene matches. This CDR3 reads CASSEEGTGFVATNEKLFF. CDR3 in DNA: TGTGCCAGCAGTGAAGAAGGGACAGGGTTCGTCGCAACTAATGAAAAACTGTTTTTT.

This clone was observed a single time. The chain carries TRBV30 and TRBJ2-2; D is perhaps TRBD1 or TRBD2 (5 bases each). The V and J ends lost 3 bases and 5 bases respectively, with 16 bases between them. The CDR3 is 15 residues long. Per the germline V gene, CDR1 is GTSNPN and CDR2 is SVGIG (reference sequence). The CDR3 bases are TGTGCCTGGAGCCTCTCAGGGTCGGGGACCGGGGAGCTGTTTTTT. Translating gives CAWSLSGSGTGELFF.

The genes are TRBV14 and TRBJ1-1; D perhaps matches TRBD1 (6 bases). The CDR3 is made up of 14 amino acids. V dropped 3 bases and J dropped 3 bases, with 11 bases sitting between them. Germline V gives CDR1 SGHDN, CDR2 FVKESK. The CDR3 is CASSHNTGYTEAFF. Here the CDR3 DNA reads TGTGCCAGCAGCCATAATACAGGGTACACTGAAGCTTTCTTT.